The sequence of this TCR beta chain was determined in a study of neoadjuvant nivolumab and ipilimumab in lung cancer. The V segment lost 0 bases and the J segment 4 bases; nucleotides outside the gene matches: 4. Germline V CDR1 and CDR2: SGHVS, FQNEAQ. This CDR3 spans 15 amino acids. Here immunoSEQ multiplex PCR was the method, and the copy in TCRdb shows in-frame clones only, minus some. The table has 25,000 to 35,000 clones, around 80% seen once; the top ten hold 5% to 5.5%. The chain carries TRBV7-8 and TRBJ2-7, with TRBD1 identical over 9 bases. The clonotype originates from an adult with non-small cell lung cancer. Sequencing was performed on tumor tissue, taken after neoadjuvant nivolumab, alone or with ipilimumab, at or shortly before surgery. CDR3 bases: TGTGCCAGCAGCTTAGCGACAGGGGGTGGGTACGAGCAGTACTTC. As protein: CASSLATGGGYEQYF.